The 25 T cell receptor beta chains listed next were all sequenced from one sample in a study of low-dose radiotherapy and immunotherapy resistance in tumors. Both TCRalpha and TCRbeta chains were reverse transcribed with V-gene-specific primers. For amplifying TCRs, the PCR ran for around 20 cycles with Phusion, which was used together with a constant-region primer and the adapter on the V primers. TCRdb reprocessed the reads via MiXCR and lists one record per CDR3 protein. The data show 30,000 or so distinct CDR3 sequences, roughly 49% seen once. The time point here: after trial treatment. Treatment defined: LDRT plus nivolumab, ipilimumab, low-dose cyclophosphamide and aspirin (RACIN trial). Sequencing was performed on PBMCs, taken after low-dose radiotherapy plus immunotherapy. The source is a male donor with gallbladder cancer.

J is TRBJ1-3 and V is TRBV20-1; unclear D gene. V was cut by 1 base and J by 4 bases, with 5 bases left in between. The CDR3 has 12 residues. Germline CDR1 is DFQATT and CDR2 is SNEGSKA (reference sequence). CDR3 sequence (DNA): TGCAGTGCTAGAGCGAGGGGAAACACCATATATTTT. It codes for CSARARGNTIYF.

The J gene is TRBJ2-7, the V gene TRBV5-1; D is tentatively TRBD1 or TRBD2 (5 bases each). Trimming left V 2 bases short and J 4 bases short, with 16 bases between. Germline lookup yields CDR1 SGHRS and CDR2 YFSETQ. The CDR3 extends over 15 amino acids. The CDR3 loop reads CASSFSGLPGYEQYF. The CDR3, as DNA: TGCGCCAGCAGCTTCTCGGGGCTGCCTGGTTACGAGCAGTACTTC.

This clonotype was seen only a few times. The chain is built from TRBV5-6 and TRBJ2-7; D could derive from TRBD1 or TRBD2 (5 bases each). The CDR3 loop spans 13 amino acids. Germline V lookup: CDR1 SGHDT, CDR2 YYEEEE. V was cut by 2 bases and J by 2 bases, with 8 bases left in between. CDR3 nucleotides: TGTGCCAGCAGCTTCCGGGACCCCTACGAGCAGTACTTC. Amino acids: CASSFRDPYEQYF.

This clonotype was seen more than once but under ten times. This chain joins TRBV18 and TRBJ2-2; 7 bases line up with TRBD2. Germline CDR1 KGHSH, CDR2 LQKENI. The CDR3 sequence is 16 residues long. Trimming took 2 bases from V and 4 from J; bases not matched to a gene: 7. The CDR3 spells CASSPNGGRSTGELFF. CDR3 in DNA: TGTGCCAGCTCACCAAACGGGGGGAGATCCACCGGGGAGCTGTTTTTT.

This clonotype was recorded many times. The genes are TRBV12-3 or TRBV12-4 and TRBJ1-1, with D uncertain. Trimming pared 6 bases from V and 11 bases from J, leaving 16 bases between. This CDR3 spans 12 amino acids. DNA for the CDR3: TGTGCCAGCAGCTACGAGGGCTTGGGGGCTTTCTTT. Translated: CASSYEGLGAFF.

The rearrangement uses TRBV5-1 and TRBJ2-1, with TRBD2 matching over 8 bases. This CDR3 is built from 16 residues. V lost 0 bases, J lost 8 bases, and 10 bases stayed unmatched. In germline, CDR1 is SGHRS, CDR2 YFSETQ. The CDR3 bases are TGCGCCAGCAGCTTGGATGGGCTAGCGGGCTTTGATGAGCAGTTCTTC. Translating it yields CASSLDGLAGFDEQFF. Supplemented by reference TRBV5-1 and TRBJ2-1, the full variable domain reads KAGVTQTPRYLIKTRGQQVTLSCSPISGHRSVSWYQQTPGQGLQFLFEYFSETQRNKGNFPGRFSGRQFSNSRSEMNVSTLELGDSALYLCASSLDGLAGFDEQFFGPGTRLTVL.

The chain joins TRBV23-1 to TRBJ2-3, with 12 bases fitting TRBD2. TRBV23-1 qualifies as an ORF whose function is uncertain. The V and J ends lost 3 bases and 4 bases, in that order; junction bases with no gene match: 5. The length of the CDR3 is 16 residues. The CDR3 here is CASSHRTSGAADTQYF. CDR3 sequence (DNA): TGCGCCAGCAGTCATCGGACTAGCGGGGCGGCAGATACGCAGTATTTT.

This clonotype was recorded only once. A far more abundant clone sits one base away, making this likely a read error. This chain connects TRBV7-2 to TRBJ2-2; TRBD2 aligns across 7 bases. Trimming cost V 1 base and J 3 bases; bases outside gene matches: 14. Per germline, CDR1 SGHTA and CDR2 FQGNSA. The CDR3 covers 19 residues. The CDR3 nucleotides read TGTGCCAGCAGCTTAGGCGGTACTAGCGAGGGCCTCCACACCGGGGAGCTGTTTTTT. The encoded protein is CASSLGGTSEGLHTGELFF.

The chain carries TRBV29-1 and TRBJ1-2; D is ambiguous. The CDR3 extends over 11 amino acids. CDR1 is SQVTM, CDR2 ANQGSEA, per germline. The ends were cut back, 8 bases at V and 2 bases at J, with 9 bases in the middle. CDR3 bases: TGCAGCCACAAGGGAAACTATGGCTACACCTTC. Residues: CSHKGNYGYTF.

V gene TRBV9 combines with J gene TRBJ2-1; TRBD2 aligns across 8 bases. The germline gives CDR1 SGDLS, CDR2 YYNGEE. J gave up 5 bases and V 1 base, and 5 bases lay outside the gene matches. This CDR3 region has 15 residues. The CDR3 region is CASSVTGGLHNEQFF. The DNA for the CDR3 is TGTGCCAGCAGCGTAACGGGAGGGCTGCACAATGAGCAGTTCTTC.

Details on this clonotype: It is unclear where the CDR3 begins or ends on the DNA, so no DNA is shown, and the CDR3 is as TCRdb lists it. The gene calls are TRBV9 and TRBJ2-2; TRBD1, the table's D call, was not compared with the DNA. The CDR3 is 16 residues long, ends included. Germline-derived CDR1 and CDR2 are SGDLS and YYNGEE. The chain's CDR3 is CASSVGGGVTGELFFF.

By sample fraction, this clonotype is medium-sized. V usage is TRBV11-3 and J usage is TRBJ2-2; D remains ambiguous. CDR3 length equals 14 residues. V lost 3 bases and J lost 2, with 7 bases in between. From germline, CDR1 is SGHNT and CDR2 YENEEA. CDR3 nucleotides: TGTGCCAGCAGCTTGACAACAAACACCGGGGAGCTGTTTTTT. It is translated as CASSLTTNTGELFF.

This clonotype is medium-sized by share. The junction differs from germline at one of its ends, possibly a read error. This chain connects TRBV9 to TRBJ2-5; maybe TRBD1 (5 bases). Germline CDR1 is SGDLS and CDR2 is YYNGEE. This CDR3 comprises 14 residues. CDR3 region: CASSVDVGQESQYF. The CDR3 DNA sequence: TGTGCCAGCAGCGTAGACGTCGGACAAGAGAGCCAGTACTTC.

By frequency in the sample, this clonotype is medium-sized. The chain links TRBV5-1 to TRBJ2-3; possibly TRBD2 for D (5 bases). V was trimmed by 3 bases and J by 3 bases, leaving 8 bases between them. Per the germline V gene, CDR1 is SGHRS and CDR2 is YFSETQ. The CDR3 loop spans 13 amino acids. CDR3 residues: CASSSGSTDTQYF. CDR3 nucleotide sequence: TGCGCCAGCAGCTCGGGGAGTACAGATACGCAGTATTTT.

This clonotype was found many times. This chain links TRBV25-1 with TRBJ2-7; 7 bases are a match to TRBD1. V was pared by 3 bases and J by 1 base, with 6 bases of the junction left unmatched. The CDR3 contains 15 residues. Germline V lookup: CDR1 MGHDK, CDR2 SYGVNS. CDR3 nucleotides: TGTGCCAGCAGTGACCGGGACAGTCTGTCCTACGAGCAGTACTTC. It translates to CASSDRDSLSYEQYF.

Judged by abundance, this clonotype is medium-sized (0.01 to 0.1%). This chain uses TRBV29-1 with TRBJ2-1; D is ambiguous. The V gene lost 5 bases and the J gene lost 2 bases, with 10 bases spanning the gap. CDR1 SQVTM and CDR2 ANQGSEA come from the germline V gene. This CDR3 is built from 13 residues. CDR3 protein: CSVYPEPYNEQFF. The CDR3 DNA reads as TGCAGCGTTTACCCAGAACCCTACAATGAGCAGTTCTTC.

The chain carries TRBV24-1 and TRBJ1-2, with D uncertain. Trimming removed 12 bases from V and 4 bases from J, with 8 bases in between. In germline, CDR1 is KGHDR, CDR2 SFDVKD. The CDR3 spans 10 residues. CDR3 sequence reads: CAPPAYGYTF. As DNA, the CDR3 is TGTGCCCCCCCGGCCTATGGCTACACCTTC.

The J gene is TRBJ1-2, the V gene TRBV29-1; 8 nucleotides align to TRBD1. The ends lost 1 base at V and 4 bases at J; junction bases unmatched: 2. The CDR3 sequence is 13 residues long. In germline, CDR1 is SQVTM, CDR2 ANQGSEA. As DNA, the CDR3 is TGCAGCGTTGAAGCAGGGGGCGGCTATGGCTACACCTTC. This translates into CSVEAGGGYGYTF.

This clonotype was recorded many times. The CDR3 DNA reads as TGTGCCAGCAGCGGGAGAGGCTCTGGAAACACCATATATTTT. Its protein is CASSGRGSGNTIYF. The chain employs TRBV28 and TRBJ1-3; no definite D call. CDR1 is MDHEN, CDR2 SYDVKM, per germline. Deletions cut 6 bases from V and 0 bases from J, with 9 bases between. The CDR3 has 14 amino acids.

This clonotype is termed medium-sized. The DNA of the CDR3 is TGTGCCAGCAGCTCTAGGGAGACCCAGTACTTC. Protein product: CASSSRETQYF. The V call is TRBV5-4, the J call TRBJ2-5; no firm D call. This CDR3 contains 11 residues. Germline V gives CDR1 SGHNT, CDR2 YYREEE (reference sequence). V was shortened by 3 bases and J by 5 bases, with 5 bases between the two germline ends.

The chain's CDR3 is CASSLAVGSEGNQPQHF. CDR3 in DNA: TGTGCCAGCAGCTTGGCGGTAGGGTCCGAAGGCAATCAGCCCCAGCATTTT. The V and J genes are TRBV5-6 and TRBJ1-5; no reliable D call. CDR3 length: 17 amino acids. The germline V gene encodes CDR1 SGHDT and CDR2 YYEEEE. V gave up 0 bases and J gave up 2 bases, with 15 bases separating them.

This clonotype was observed many times. This sequence joins TRBV5-1 and TRBJ2-2, with D perhaps matching TRBD2 (6 bases). This CDR3 has 15 residues. The germline CDR1 and CDR2 sequences are SGHRS and YFSETQ. The germline V and J ends were trimmed by 6 bases and 0 bases, with 12 bases remaining between them. CDR3 DNA: TGCGCCAGCACGGAGGGACCTACGAACACCGGGGAGCTGTTTTTT. This gives the protein CASTEGPTNTGELFF.

This clonotype was picked up many times. The genes are TRBV28 and TRBJ2-5; TRBD1 is a possible D gene (6 bases). The germline CDR1 and CDR2 sequences are MDHEN and SYDVKM. The V end lost 5 bases, the J end lost 7 bases, and 17 bases lay between the germline ends. This CDR3 is 14 amino acids long. In nucleotides, the CDR3 is TGTGCCAGCAGTGCCCCCTCAAAAGGGGGGACCCAGTACTTC. This codes for CASSAPSKGGTQYF.

Concerning this clonotype itself: No DNA is shown, since the ends of the CDR3 on it are uncertain; the CDR3 is the one TCRdb lists. This sequence joins TRBV7-5 and TRBJ2-2; the D call of TRBD1 is as the table states it, not checked on the DNA. TRBV7-5 is given as a pseudogene. The CDR3 spans 19 amino acids, including both terminal residues. The CDR3 reads CISVPAALRGARTPGSCFF.

This clonotype was found a few times. The V call is TRBV4-2, the J call TRBJ2-2; D is perhaps TRBD2 (5 bases). The germline V gene has CDR1 LGHNA and CDR2 YNFKEQ. The CDR3 is 14 residues long. The V gene lost 4 bases and the J gene lost 4 bases, with 10 bases spanning the gap. CDR3 in amino acids: CASSRNRGTGELFF. The CDR3 coding sequence is TGTGCCAGCAGCCGCAACCGGGGCACCGGGGAGCTGTTTTTT.